A single sample gave rise to the 23 T cell receptor beta chains below, sequenced in a study of Ad26.COV2.S vaccination and SARS-CoV-2 variants (dated by TCRdb to the early 2020s). Sample treatment or condition, as interpreted from the label and publication: around 19 received Ad26.COV2.S at low or high dose, single or two shots; a few received placebo; per-sample allocation not given. For vaccine and placebo recipients, the sequenced repertoires came from samples collected on day 63 after the first injection. The library was obtained by the immunoSEQ multiplex PCR assay. Here the immuneACCESS table is served through TCRdb, limited to in-frame sequences with V and J called. Missing clones are a known gap in these copies; in checked studies unresolved V genes cover under half, and the rest lacks a known reason. The sample yields 200,000 to 300,000 clones; 70% to 90% were counted once. Approximately 12% of the sample goes to the ten largest clones.

The sequencing here drew on peripheral blood, taken in a trial of Ad26.COV2.S vaccine versus placebo. These receptors all come from a person aged 18-60 years who received the Ad26.COV2.S COVID-19 vaccine or a placebo.

J is TRBJ1-4 and V is TRBV29-1, with TRBD1 matching over 7 bases. V lost 5 bases to trimming and J lost 8 bases; unmatched junction nucleotides: 8. This CDR3 comprises 13 residues. The germline CDR1 and CDR2 sequences are SQVTM and ANQGSEA. The CDR3 bases are TGCAGCGTTAGACAGGGTGGAGGGGAAAAACTGTTTTTT. Protein: CSVRQGGGEKLFF.

This chain connects TRBV19 to TRBJ2-1, with D perhaps assigned TRBD1 or TRBD2 (5 bases each). CDR3 size: 17 residues. The ends were cut back, 4 bases at V and 1 base at J, with 17 bases in the middle. The germline V gene has CDR1 LNHDA and CDR2 SQIVND (reference sequence). This CDR3 is CASSNSGPSNSYNEQFF. The CDR3 DNA is TGTGCCAGTAGTAATTCGGGACCCAGCAATTCCTACAATGAGCAGTTCTTC. Combining the CDR3 with reference TRBV19 and TRBJ2-1 gives the whole variable domain DGGITQSPKYLFRKEGQNVTLSCEQNLNHDAMYWYRQDPGQGLRLIYYSQIVNDFQKGDIAEGYSVSREKKESFPLTVTSAQKNPTAFYLCASSNSGPSNSYNEQFFGPGTRLTVL.

This chain connects TRBV19 to TRBJ2-7; a weak D match, TRBD1 (5 bases). CDR1 LNHDA and CDR2 SQIVND come from the germline V gene (reference sequence). This CDR3 contains 12 residues. The V gene lost 6 bases and the J gene lost 3 bases, with 9 bases spanning the gap. CDR3 nucleotide sequence: TGTGCCAGTAGAGCAGGGATCTACGAGCAGTACTTC. Translated, it gives CASRAGIYEQYF.

The chain links TRBV9 to TRBJ2-3; perhaps TRBD2 as D (5 bases). The CDR3 runs 15 residues. V lost 4 bases and J 2 bases, leaving 14 bases between the germline ends. Per the germline V gene, CDR1 is SGDLS and CDR2 is YYNGEE. The CDR3 reads CASSPLRETTDTQYF. The DNA of the CDR3 is TGTGCCAGCAGCCCCCTCCGGGAAACCACAGATACGCAGTATTTT.

The V and J genes are TRBV7-2 and TRBJ1-3, with D hard to call. The V end lost 3 bases, the J end lost 0 bases, and 6 bases lay between the germline ends. Germline CDR1 SGHTA, CDR2 FQGNSA. CDR3 length equals 14 residues. CDR3 region: CASSLGFSGNTIYF. As DNA, the CDR3 is TGTGCCAGCAGCTTGGGGTTCTCTGGAAACACCATATATTTT.

The V gene is TRBV10-3, the J gene TRBJ2-7, with 8 positions matching TRBD1. Germline V gene sequence: CDR1 ENHRY, CDR2 SYGVKD. This CDR3 has 16 residues. V was clipped by 4 bases and J by 1 base; unmatched bases: 9. The CDR3 loop is CAISGGQVGGSYEQYF. CDR3 nucleotides: TGTGCCATCAGTGGGGGACAGGTGGGGGGATCCTACGAGCAGTACTTC.

The gene calls are TRBV11-2 and TRBJ2-7; D possibly corresponds to TRBD1 (6 bases). Germline lookup yields CDR1 SGHAT and CDR2 FQNNGV. The CDR3 is 14 residues long. Trimming cost V 5 bases and J 5 bases, with 16 bases left between them. CDR3 bases: TGTGCCAGCAGCGCCCGGGACATCCTCAACGAGCAGTACTTC. Translating gives CASSARDILNEQYF.

The chain combines TRBV7-2 with TRBJ2-2, with 7 positions matching TRBD2. Per germline, CDR1 SGHTA and CDR2 FQGNSA. The CDR3 sequence is 15 residues long. The V gene end was trimmed by 2 bases and the J gene end by 7 bases; junction bases not matched to a gene: 7. The CDR3 sequence is CASSLLAGVGGELFF. Written as DNA, the CDR3 is TGTGCCAGCAGCTTATTGGCGGGGGTAGGCGGGGAGCTGTTTTTT.

V gene TRBV29-1 combines with J gene TRBJ2-3; no firm D call. This CDR3 has 13 amino acids. V was pared by 5 bases and J by 1 base, with 10 bases between. Germline V gene sequence: CDR1 SQVTM, CDR2 ANQGSEA. The CDR3 spells CSVTNRGTDTQYF. The CDR3 DNA reads as TGCAGCGTTACAAACCGGGGCACAGATACGCAGTATTTT.

As concerns this clone: Additional DNA sequences in this sample encode the identical CDR3. The chain couples TRBV4-3 to TRBJ2-7; D possibly corresponds to TRBD1 (5 bases). Looked up from germline, CDR1 is LGHNA and CDR2 is YSLEER. This CDR3 region has 14 residues. Trimming stripped 1 base from V and 0 bases from J, with 7 bases between. The CDR3 loop reads CASSQGRGSYEQYF. The CDR3 DNA reads TGCGCCAGCAGCCAAGGTAGGGGCTCCTACGAGCAGTACTTC.

The chain combines TRBV3-1 (or the pseudogene TRBV3-2) with TRBJ2-3; 9 positions agree with TRBD1. With V trimmed by 5 bases and J by 6 bases, 12 bases remained unmatched. Germline V gene data show CDR1 as LGHDT and CDR2 as YNNKEL (reference sequence). There are 16 residues in the CDR3. CDR3 coding DNA: TGTGCCAGCAGCGAAACTACAGGGGGCTCTTTGGATACGCAGTATTTT. Its translation: CASSETTGGSLDTQYF.

This chain links TRBV9 with TRBJ2-1, with TRBD2 matching 9 bases. From germline, CDR1 is SGDLS and CDR2 YYNGEE. The CDR3 sequence is 12 residues long. V dropped 5 bases and J dropped 16; count of bases not matched to a gene: 10. The CDR3 loop reads CASRDTSGQNFF. CDR3 DNA: TGTGCCAGCAGAGATACTAGCGGGCAGAATTTCTTC.

The chain employs TRBV16 and TRBJ1-1; the D gene is possibly TRBD1 (5 bases). Germline lookup yields CDR1 KGHSY and CDR2 FQNENV. This CDR3 contains 15 residues. V was shortened by 1 base and J by 1 base, with 10 bases between the two germline ends. The DNA of the CDR3 is TGTGCCAGCAGCCAATGGGGGGACCCGAACACTGAAGCTTTCTTT. As protein: CASSQWGDPNTEAFF.

The rearrangement uses TRBV5-1 and TRBJ2-7; D gene ambiguous. In germline, CDR1 is SGHRS, CDR2 YFSETQ. The CDR3 sequence is 14 residues long. Trimming removed 3 bases at V and 5 bases at J, with 15 bases between. The CDR3, as DNA: TGCGCCAGCAGCTCCGGGTCCCCACCTCACGAGCAGTACTTC. The encoded protein is CASSSGSPPHEQYF.

The J gene is TRBJ1-1, the V gene TRBV19, with D possibly TRBD1 on 6 matching bases. Germline assignment: CDR1 LNHDA and CDR2 SQIVND (reference sequence). This CDR3 region has 15 residues. V dropped 8 bases and J dropped 1 base, with 17 bases sitting between them. CDR3 DNA: TGTGCCAGTTGCACCCTGGAGGGACAGAACACTGAAGCTTTCTTT. Its translation is CASCTLEGQNTEAFF.

The chain combines TRBV6-1 with TRBJ2-7, with D hard to call. The CDR3 length is 11 residues. Germline V gene data show CDR1 as MNHNS and CDR2 as SASEGT. The V end was cut by 3 bases, the J end by 3 bases, with 3 bases between. The CDR3 loop is CASSDSYEQYF. The CDR3, as DNA: TGTGCCAGCAGTGACAGCTACGAGCAGTACTTC.

The rearrangement joins TRBV11-3 to TRBJ2-3, with 7 bases aligning to TRBD1. V was pared by 0 bases and J by 1 base, with 4 bases of the junction left unmatched. The CDR3 has 16 residues. The germline CDR1 and CDR2 sequences are SGHNT and YENEEA. The CDR3 sequence is CASSLEGTGGTDTQYF. The CDR3 DNA is TGTGCCAGCAGCTTAGAGGGAACAGGGGGCACAGATACGCAGTATTTT.

This clone has just one count. The V and J genes are TRBV9 and TRBJ2-3; 11 bases are shared with TRBD1. The germline V gene has CDR1 SGDLS and CDR2 YYNGEE. This CDR3 spans 16 amino acids. J lost 1 base, V lost 3 bases, and 4 bases had no gene match. The CDR3 region is CASSDRGQGGTDTQYF. CDR3 bases: TGTGCCAGCAGCGATCGGGGACAGGGGGGCACAGATACGCAGTATTTT.

The V call is TRBV12-5, the J call TRBJ2-1, with D maybe TRBD1 (6 bases). The CDR3 has 19 residues. V lost 0 bases to trimming and J lost 4 bases, with 22 bases between them. Germline-derived CDR1 and CDR2 are LGHNT and FRNRAP. In DNA, the CDR3 is TGTGCTAGTGGTTTGGTACTGGGTCGAGGGGGATTGGTATACAATGAGCAGTTCTTC. Protein product: CASGLVLGRGGLVYNEQFF.

V and J are TRBV5-4 and TRBJ1-6; D unresolved. This CDR3 comprises 14 residues. Germline V gene sequence: CDR1 SGHNT, CDR2 YYREEE (reference sequence). Trimming left V 0 bases short and J 10 bases short, with 11 bases between. This chain's CDR3 is CASSLVGTGSPLHF. CDR3 sequence (DNA): TGTGCCAGCAGCTTGGTCGGCACCGGGTCACCCCTCCACTTT.

The V gene is TRBV7-6, the J gene TRBJ1-3; 10 bases align to TRBD1. The CDR3 sequence is 18 residues long. J gave up 2 bases and V 3 bases, and 10 bases lay outside the gene matches. Germline assignment: CDR1 SGHVS and CDR2 FNYEAQ. The CDR3 sequence: CASSFAPGTGAPGNTIYF. CDR3 DNA sequence: TGTGCCAGCAGCTTTGCCCCCGGGACAGGGGCCCCTGGAAACACCATATATTTT.

V and J are TRBV6-2 or TRBV6-3 and TRBJ1-5, with TRBD1 identical over 7 bases. Trimming cost V 5 bases and J 3 bases; bases outside gene matches: 16. The CDR3 consists of 18 residues. The germline CDR1 and CDR2 sequences are MNHEY and SVGEGT. In nucleotides, the CDR3 is TGTGCCAGCAGTCCGCACAGGGGTGATAAGAAGGACAATCAGCCCCAGCATTTT. Protein product: CASSPHRGDKKDNQPQHF.

This clone was seen only once. The chain recombines TRBV4-3 with TRBJ1-3; D gene unclear. With 0 bases removed from V and 1 base from J, the gap between germline ends came to 7 bases. Germline V CDR1 and CDR2: LGHNA, YSLEER. The CDR3 has 15 residues. CDR3 loop: CASSQERGSGNTIYF. The CDR3 DNA is TGCGCCAGCAGCCAAGAACGGGGATCTGGAAACACCATATATTTT.